This T cell receptor (beta chain) is from a study of Ad26.COV2.S vaccination and SARS-CoV-2 variants. Looking at the study overall: Ad26.COV2.S, an intramuscular injection, was given once or twice 56 days apart.

Treatment here: 15 to 20 received Ad26.COV2.S at low or high dose, single or two shots; five or six received placebo; per-sample allocation not given. Repertoires come from day 63 after the first vaccine or placebo injection. The V gene lost 4 bases and the J gene lost 2 bases, with 15 bases spanning the gap. This CDR3 spans 16 amino acids. Germline V gives CDR1 LNHDA, CDR2 SQIVND (reference sequence). The data were produced by immunoSEQ multiplex PCR, yet TCRdb's version contains in-frame clones alone and is incomplete. The sample has some 390,000 clones; about 88% are singletons. The V and J genes are TRBV19 and TRBJ1-5; D remains ambiguous. The receptor's source is a person between 18 and 65 years old who received the Ad26.COV2.S COVID-19 vaccine or a placebo. The sample was peripheral blood, taken in a trial of Ad26.COV2.S vaccine versus placebo. CDR3 coding DNA: TGTGCCAGTAGTACCTCCATAGGGCTAGGCAATCAGCCCCAGCATTTT. Amino acids: CASSTSIGLGNQPQHF.